Below, one T cell receptor (beta chain) is given with its context. What it binds is not known. The sample comes from a study of beta chain features in type 1 diabetes. Findings and limits, study-wide: Any HLA type influence on TCRB rearrangement was left unresolved here.

The CDR3 consists of 16 residues. J was trimmed by 1 base and V by 2 bases; bases with no gene match: 7. Germline V CDR1 and CDR2: LGHNA, YNFKEQ. The isolated RNA, all of it, was reverse transcribed, so expressed TCRB transcripts were what got sequenced. TCRdb's table, derived via immunoSEQ multiplex PCR, lists solely in-frame clones and lacks some. The repertoire holds around 340,000 clones, with 7.5% to 9% as singletons. This sequence was found in a woman aged 18-30 years in good health. Sequencing was done on a sample of central memory CD4+ T cells from blood. The chain is built from TRBV4-2 and TRBJ1-2, with TRBD1 matching 7 bases. The chain's CDR3 is CASSQRGGHGNYGYTF. For the CDR3, the DNA is TGTGCCAGCAGCCAAAGAGGGGGCCACGGTAACTATGGCTACACCTTC.